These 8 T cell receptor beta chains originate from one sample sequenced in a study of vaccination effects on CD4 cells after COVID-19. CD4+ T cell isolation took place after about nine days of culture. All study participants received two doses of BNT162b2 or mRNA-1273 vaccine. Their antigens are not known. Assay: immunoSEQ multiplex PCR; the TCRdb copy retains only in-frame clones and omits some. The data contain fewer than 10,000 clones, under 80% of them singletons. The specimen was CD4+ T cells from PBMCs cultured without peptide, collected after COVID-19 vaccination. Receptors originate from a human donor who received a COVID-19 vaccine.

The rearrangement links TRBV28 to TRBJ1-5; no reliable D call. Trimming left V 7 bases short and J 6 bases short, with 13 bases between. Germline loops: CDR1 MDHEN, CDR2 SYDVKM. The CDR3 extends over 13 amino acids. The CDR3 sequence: CASTPGRPQPQHF. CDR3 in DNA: TGTGCCAGCACCCCAGGCCGTCCTCAGCCCCAGCATTTT.

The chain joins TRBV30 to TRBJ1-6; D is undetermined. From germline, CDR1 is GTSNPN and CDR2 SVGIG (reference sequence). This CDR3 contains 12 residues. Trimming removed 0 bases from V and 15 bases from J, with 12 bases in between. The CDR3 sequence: CAWSVWGGLLHF. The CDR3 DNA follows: TGTGCCTGGAGTGTATGGGGTGGACTCCTCCACTTT.

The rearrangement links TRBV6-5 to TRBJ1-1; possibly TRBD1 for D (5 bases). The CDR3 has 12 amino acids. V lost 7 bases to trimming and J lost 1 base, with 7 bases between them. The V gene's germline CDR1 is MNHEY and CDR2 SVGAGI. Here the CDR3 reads CASTGRNTEAFF. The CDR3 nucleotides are TGTGCCAGCACAGGGCGGAACACTGAAGCTTTCTTT.

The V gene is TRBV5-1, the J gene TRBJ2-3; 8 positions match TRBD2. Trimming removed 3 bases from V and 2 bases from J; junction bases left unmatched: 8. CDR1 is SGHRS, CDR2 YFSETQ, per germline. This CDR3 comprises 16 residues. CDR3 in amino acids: CASSSRTSGLTDTQYF. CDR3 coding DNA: TGCGCCAGCAGCTCACGAACTAGCGGACTCACAGATACGCAGTATTTT.

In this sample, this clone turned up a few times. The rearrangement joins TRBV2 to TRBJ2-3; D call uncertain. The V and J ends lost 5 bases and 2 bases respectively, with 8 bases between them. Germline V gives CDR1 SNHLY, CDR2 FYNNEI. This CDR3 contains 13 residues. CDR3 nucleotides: TGTGCCAGCAGTCCGCCCTTCACAGATACGCAGTATTTT. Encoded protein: CASSPPFTDTQYF.

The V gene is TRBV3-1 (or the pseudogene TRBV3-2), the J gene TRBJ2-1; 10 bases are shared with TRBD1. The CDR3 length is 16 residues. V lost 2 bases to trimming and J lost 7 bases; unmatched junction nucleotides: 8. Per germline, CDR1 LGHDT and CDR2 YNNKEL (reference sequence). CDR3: CASSQSPGTGDNEQFF. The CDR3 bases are TGTGCCAGCAGCCAAAGTCCCGGGACAGGGGATAATGAGCAGTTCTTC.

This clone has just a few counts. CDR3 sequence: CASSLAPALNTGELFF. CDR3 sequence (DNA): TGCGCCAGCAGCTTGGCACCAGCTTTGAACACCGGGGAGCTGTTTTTT. The chain recombines TRBV5-1 with TRBJ2-2; D ambiguous. V was cut by 0 bases and J by 1 base, with 10 bases left in between. This CDR3 region has 16 residues. Per the germline V gene, CDR1 is SGHRS and CDR2 is YFSETQ.

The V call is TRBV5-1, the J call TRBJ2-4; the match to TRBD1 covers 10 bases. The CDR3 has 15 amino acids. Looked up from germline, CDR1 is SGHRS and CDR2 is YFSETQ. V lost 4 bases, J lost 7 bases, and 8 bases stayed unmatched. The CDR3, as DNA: TGCGCCAGCAGCGGAATCGGGGACAGGGGTAACATTCAGTACTTC. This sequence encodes CASSGIGDRGNIQYF.